This T cell receptor beta chain was captured in a study of identical twins. The study's findings and limits: Surplus twin overlap in beta out-of-frame sequences was less pronounced.

V gave up 3 bases and J gave up 2 bases; unmatched junction bases: 6. This CDR3 region has 16 residues. The V gene's germline CDR1 is DFQATT and CDR2 SNEGSKA (reference sequence). Comments on this clonotype: Antigen unknown.

TCRdb itself ran the 5' RACE reads through MiXCR, one entry per CDR3 protein. The repertoire holds around 690,000 distinct CDR3 sequences, with around 20% as singletons. The same sample was also studied in work on T cells expressing NK-cell markers. This second study notes: HCMV seropositivity characterized seven of the eight sequenced donors, and seronegativity one.

V gene TRBV20-1 combines with J gene TRBJ2-3; 12 bases agree with TRBD2. The sample taken for sequencing was PBMCs. This sequence was found in a young woman in good health. The CDR3 coding sequence is TGCAGTGCTAGCCTCACTAGCGGGGGGACCACAGATACGCAGTATTTT. The encoded protein is CSASLTSGGTTDTQYF.